A selection of T cell receptor beta chains follows, all from one sample in a study of T cell changes during pregnancy in multiple sclerosis. TCRdb's table, derived via immunoSEQ multiplex PCR, lists solely in-frame clones and lacks some. Of around 41,000 clones listed, about 90% are singletons. This material consisted of CD4+ T cells from peripheral blood mononuclear cells, taken in the third trimester of pregnancy. These receptors all come from a female donor in good health, enrolled as a control in a pregnancy study. The conserved cysteine and the conserved F or W are not part of the CDR3 here. Size is stated for part of the rows, as once, few or many counts, or as a class when the clone is expanded.

v_call: TRBV18; clone_size: NA; j_call: TRBJ2-7; cdr3_aa: ASSPRQGTYEQY
v_call: TRBV4-1; clone_size: once; j_call: TRBJ1-2; cdr3_aa: ASSQPVAGGYT
v_call: TRBV5-4; clone_size: NA; j_call: TRBJ2-1; cdr3_aa: ASSLFLAGVNEQF
v_call: TRBV21-1; clone_size: NA; j_call: TRBJ2-1; cdr3_aa: ASSDRGLAGSRSEQF
v_call: TRBV30; clone_size: once; j_call: TRBJ1-2; cdr3_aa: AWSPDPGGYYGYT
v_call: TRBV10-3; clone_size: NA; j_call: TRBJ1-1; cdr3_aa: AISESGATEAF
v_call: TRBV11-2; clone_size: NA; j_call: TRBJ2-1; cdr3_aa: ASTGLGRARNEQF
v_call: TRBV7-9; clone_size: NA; j_call: TRBJ2-7; cdr3_aa: ASSFFPSVLHEQY
v_call: TRBV9; clone_size: once; j_call: TRBJ1-6; cdr3_aa: ASSVGGGNSPLH
v_call: TRBV2; clone_size: once; j_call: TRBJ1-5; cdr3_aa: ASSVDRGGQPQH
v_call: TRBV18; clone_size: NA; j_call: TRBJ1-4; cdr3_aa: ASSPVFGVNEKLF
v_call: TRBV5-4; clone_size: few; j_call: TRBJ2-7; cdr3_aa: ASSLGLAGGPREQY
v_call: TRBV15; clone_size: once; j_call: TRBJ2-1; cdr3_aa: ATNPRDRGQNEQF
v_call: TRBV2; clone_size: few; j_call: TRBJ2-5; cdr3_aa: ASSSRRIGDRETQY
v_call: TRBV19; clone_size: NA; j_call: TRBJ2-1; cdr3_aa: ASSIALGTRNEQF
v_call: TRBV2; clone_size: NA; j_call: TRBJ2-1; cdr3_aa: ASSLGLADFYNEQF
v_call: TRBV29-1; clone_size: NA; j_call: TRBJ2-2; cdr3_aa: SVATGMNTGELF
v_call: TRBV29-1; clone_size: NA; j_call: TRBJ1-1; cdr3_aa: SAGQGDTEAF
v_call: TRBV6-6; clone_size: once; j_call: TRBJ1-5; cdr3_aa: ASSRQGISNQPQH
v_call: TRBV7-2; clone_size: NA; j_call: TRBJ2-2; cdr3_aa: ASSSARGSGRATGELF
v_call: TRBV20-1; clone_size: NA; j_call: TRBJ1-2; cdr3_aa: SGDGYT
v_call: TRBV4-1; clone_size: NA; j_call: TRBJ2-7; cdr3_aa: ASSHRDISYEQY